This passage covers 9 T cell receptor beta chains from one sample sequenced in a study of Graves' ophthalmopathy and Graves' hyperthyroidism. RNA transcripts yielded amplified TCR beta CDR3 regions. The first round was an RT-PCR with HTBI primers, and the second round was a multiplex PCR. Each CDR3 protein is one row after TCRdb ran MiXCR on the multiplex PCR reads. The table has about 620,000 distinct CDR3 sequences, 22% seen once. Sequenced: peripheral blood. The source of these receptors is a woman under 30 with stable Graves' hyperthyroidism. Some clones in this sample may be carry-over from other donors' samples.

This clonotype has just a few counts. This chain uses TRBV29-1 with TRBJ1-1; D is unresolved. The CDR3 spans 11 residues. Germline V gene data show CDR1 as SQVTM and CDR2 as ANQGSEA. V was clipped by 4 bases and J by 7 bases, with 10 bases between them. This CDR3 is CSVVPASEAFF. CDR3 DNA sequence: TGCAGCGTTGTGCCAGCTAGTGAAGCTTTCTTT.

This clonotype was observed at least ten times. Here the CDR3 DNA reads TGTGCCAGCACGGGAGGGAGCACTGAAGCTTTCTTT. Translated: CASTGGSTEAFF. The chain couples TRBV6-1 to TRBJ1-1, with D unresolved. The CDR3 spans 12 residues. Trimming removed 7 bases at V and 4 bases at J, with 10 bases between. Germline CDR1 reads MNHNS; CDR2 reads SASEGT.

This clonotype was seen ten or more times. An end of the junction differs from the germline gene, which may be a read error. The genes are TRBV4-2 and TRBJ1-5; possible D gene TRBD1, 6 bases. The CDR3 spans 15 residues. Per germline, CDR1 LGHNA and CDR2 YNFKEQ. CDR3 sequence: CAGSQEQGNNQPQHF. CDR3 sequence (DNA): TGTGCCGGCAGCCAAGAACAGGGCAACAATCAGCCCCAGCATTTT.

This clonotype was observed a few times. The CDR3 DNA sequence: TGTGCCAGCAGTGTACGAGGAGGGACCGTTCTCTCCTACGAGCAGTACTTC. Residues: CASSVRGGTVLSYEQYF. This chain joins TRBV12-3 or TRBV12-4 and TRBJ2-7, with D maybe TRBD2 (6 bases). Trimming removed 5 bases at V and 0 bases at J, with 20 bases between. The CDR3 runs to 17 residues.

The chain uses TRBV6-2 or TRBV6-3 and TRBJ2-7; a weak D match, TRBD1 (6 bases). Germline values: CDR1 MNHEY, CDR2 SVGEGT. This CDR3 contains 15 residues. Deletions cut 6 bases from V and 3 bases from J, with 18 bases between. CDR3 in amino acids: CASRRSGTSLYEQYF. CDR3 in DNA: TGTGCCAGCAGACGATCCGGGACATCTCTCTACGAGCAGTACTTC.

The sample holds a few counts of this clonotype. This chain connects TRBV20-1 to TRBJ1-3; tentatively, D is TRBD1 (5 bases). V was pared by 6 bases and J by 3 bases, with 15 bases between. The CDR3 is made up of 14 amino acids. The germline V gene encodes CDR1 DFQATT and CDR2 SNEGSKA (reference sequence). The CDR3 DNA follows: TGCAGTGCCAGCCGGGACCCCAGTGGAAACACCATATATTTT. This gives the protein CSASRDPSGNTIYF.

This clonotype was counted many times. The chain combines TRBV28 with TRBJ1-5, with 11 bases fitting TRBD1. The trim removed 5 bases at V and 6 bases at J, leaving 6 bases unmatched. The CDR3 sequence is 15 residues long. Germline V lookup: CDR1 MDHEN, CDR2 SYDVKM. The CDR3 loop reads CASSRTGGAGQPQHF. For the CDR3, the DNA is TGTGCCAGCAGTCGGACAGGGGGCGCGGGTCAGCCCCAGCATTTT. Supplemented by reference TRBV28 and TRBJ1-5, the full variable domain reads DVKVTQSSRYLVKRTGEKVFLECVQDMDHENMFWYRQDPGLGLRLIYFSYDVKMKEKGDIPEGYSVSREKKERFSLILESASTNQTSMYLCASSRTGGAGQPQHFGDGTRLSIL.

This clonotype occurred many times. This sequence joins TRBV28 and TRBJ2-5; TRBD1 matches at 7 bases. From germline, CDR1 is MDHEN and CDR2 SYDVKM. The CDR3 loop spans 16 amino acids. Unmatched junction bases numbered 14, after V lost 5 bases and J lost 5 bases. CDR3 loop: CASSTEGTVRVETQYF. The CDR3 nucleotides read TGTGCCAGCAGTACCGAAGGGACAGTCAGGGTGGAGACCCAGTACTTC.

This clonotype was seen repeatedly, ten times or more. At one of its ends the junction is not consistent with the germline gene, which may arise from a read error. The gene calls are TRBV2 and TRBJ2-4; TRBD2 is a possible D gene (6 bases). CDR1 and CDR2 (germline): SNHLY, FYNNEI. This CDR3 comprises 14 residues. CDR3 in DNA: TGTGCCAGCAGAGCGGAACTAGCCAAAAACATTAAGTACTTC. Translating gives CASRAELAKNIKYF.